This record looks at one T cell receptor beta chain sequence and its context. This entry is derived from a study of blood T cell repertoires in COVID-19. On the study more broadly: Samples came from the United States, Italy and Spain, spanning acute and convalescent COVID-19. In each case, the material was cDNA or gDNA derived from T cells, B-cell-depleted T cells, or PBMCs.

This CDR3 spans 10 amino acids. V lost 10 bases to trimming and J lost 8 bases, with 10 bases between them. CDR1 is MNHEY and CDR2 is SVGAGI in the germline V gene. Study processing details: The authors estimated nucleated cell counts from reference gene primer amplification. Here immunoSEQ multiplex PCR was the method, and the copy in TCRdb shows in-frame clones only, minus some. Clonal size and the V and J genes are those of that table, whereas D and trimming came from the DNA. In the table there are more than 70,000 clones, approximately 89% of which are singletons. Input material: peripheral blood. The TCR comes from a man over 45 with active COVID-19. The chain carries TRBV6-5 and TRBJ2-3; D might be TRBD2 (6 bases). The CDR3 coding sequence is TGTGCCACTTCAGCGGGTACGCAGTATTTT. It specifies CATSAGTQYF.